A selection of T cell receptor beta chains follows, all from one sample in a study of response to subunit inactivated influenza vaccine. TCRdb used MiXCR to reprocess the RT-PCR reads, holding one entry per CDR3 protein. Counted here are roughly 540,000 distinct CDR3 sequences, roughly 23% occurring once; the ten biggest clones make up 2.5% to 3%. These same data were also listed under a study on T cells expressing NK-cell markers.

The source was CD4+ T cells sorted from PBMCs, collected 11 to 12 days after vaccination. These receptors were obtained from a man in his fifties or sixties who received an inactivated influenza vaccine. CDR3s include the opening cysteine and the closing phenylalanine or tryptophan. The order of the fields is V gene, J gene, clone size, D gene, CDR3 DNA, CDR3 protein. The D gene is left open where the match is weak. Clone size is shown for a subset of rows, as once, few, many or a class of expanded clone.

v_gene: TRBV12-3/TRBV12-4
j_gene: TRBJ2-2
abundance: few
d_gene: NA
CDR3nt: TGTGCCAGCAGTTTTGGGCTTGCGAACACCGGGGAGCTGTTTTTT
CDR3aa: CASSFGLANTGELFF

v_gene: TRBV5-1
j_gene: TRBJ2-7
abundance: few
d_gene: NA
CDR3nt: TGCGCCAGCAGCTTTCAGGACAACTCCTACGAGCAGTACTTC
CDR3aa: CASSFQDNSYEQYF

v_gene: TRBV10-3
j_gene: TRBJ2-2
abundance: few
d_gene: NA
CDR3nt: TGTGCCATCAGGGAGGAGCGGACTAACACCGGGGAGCTGTTTTTT
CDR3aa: CAIREERTNTGELFF

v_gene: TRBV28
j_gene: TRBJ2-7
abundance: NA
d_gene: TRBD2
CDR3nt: TGTGCCAGCAGTTTTCTAGCGGGACATCAATCCTACGAGCAGTACTTC
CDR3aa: CASSFLAGHQSYEQYF

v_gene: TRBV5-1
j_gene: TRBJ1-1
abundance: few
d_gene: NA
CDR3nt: TGCGCCAGCAGCTTGGGAAGGCGGGGGACGGAGAACACTGAAGCTTTCTTT
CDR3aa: CASSLGRRGTENTEAFF

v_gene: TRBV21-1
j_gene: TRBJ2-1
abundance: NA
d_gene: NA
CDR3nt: TGTGCCAGCAACTCCCTGCCCGGGGGGGCCACGTACAATGAGCAGTTCTTC
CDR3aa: CASNSLPGGATYNEQFF

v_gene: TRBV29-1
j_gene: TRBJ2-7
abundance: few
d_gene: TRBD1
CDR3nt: TGCAGCGTTGAAGGCAGGGGGCTCAACGAGCAGTACTTC
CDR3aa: CSVEGRGLNEQYF

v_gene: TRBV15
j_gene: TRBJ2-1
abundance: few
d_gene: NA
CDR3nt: TGTGCCACCAGCAGAGAGGGGGGGGGCGCCTCAAATGAGCAGTTCTTC
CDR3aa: CATSREGGGASNEQFF

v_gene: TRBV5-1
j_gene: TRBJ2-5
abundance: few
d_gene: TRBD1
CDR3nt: TGCGCCAGCAGCCGGAGCGGACAGGCGGAGACCCAGTACTTC
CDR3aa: CASSRSGQAETQYF

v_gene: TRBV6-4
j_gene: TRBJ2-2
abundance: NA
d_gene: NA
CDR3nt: TGTGCCAGCAGTGACGAAGGGAACACCGGGGAGCTGTTTTTT
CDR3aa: CASSDEGNTGELFF

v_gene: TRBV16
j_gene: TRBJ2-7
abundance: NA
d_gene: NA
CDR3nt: TGTGCCAGCAGCCAACCCTTACAGGCCCACGAGCAGTACTTC
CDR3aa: CASSQPLQAHEQYF

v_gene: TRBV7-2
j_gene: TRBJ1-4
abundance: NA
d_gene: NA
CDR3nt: TGTGCCAGCAGCTTGGTAGGAGTTAATGAAAAACTGTTTTTT
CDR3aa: CASSLVGVNEKLFF

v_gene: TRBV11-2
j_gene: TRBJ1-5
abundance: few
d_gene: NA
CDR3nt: TGTGCCAGCAGCCCTAGGGAGGATAGCAATCAGCCCCAGCATTTT
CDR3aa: CASSPREDSNQPQHF

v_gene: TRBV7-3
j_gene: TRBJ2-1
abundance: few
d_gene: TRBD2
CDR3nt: TGTGCCAGCTGGCCTCTAGCGGGAGATTACGATGAGCAGTTCTTC
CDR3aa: CASWPLAGDYDEQFF

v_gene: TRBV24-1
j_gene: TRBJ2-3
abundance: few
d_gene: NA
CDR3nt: TGTGCCACCAGTGACCCCGGGACACCGACCCGAGTCCGTGATACGCAGTATTTT
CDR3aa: CATSDPGTPTRVRDTQYF

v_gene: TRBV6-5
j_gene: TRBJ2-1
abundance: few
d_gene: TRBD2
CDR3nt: TGTGCCAGCAGTTACCTAGCGGACTCCTACAATGAGCAGTTCTTC
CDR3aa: CASSYLADSYNEQFF

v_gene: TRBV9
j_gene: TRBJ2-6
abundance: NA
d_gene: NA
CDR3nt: TGTGCCAGCAGCGGATTTCCGCCGGGGGCCAACGTCCTGACTTTC
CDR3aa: CASSGFPPGANVLTF

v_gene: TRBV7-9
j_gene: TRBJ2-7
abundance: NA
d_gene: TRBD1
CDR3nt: TGTGCCAGCAGCTTAGACCGGGACAGGGGGTACGAGCAGTACTTC
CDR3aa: CASSLDRDRGYEQYF

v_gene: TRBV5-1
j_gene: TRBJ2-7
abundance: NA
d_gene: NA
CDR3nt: TGCGCCAGCAGGGGGGACAAGTACGAGCAGTACTTC
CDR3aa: CASRGDKYEQYF

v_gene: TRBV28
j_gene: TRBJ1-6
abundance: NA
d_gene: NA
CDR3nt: TGTGCCAGCAGGGACTCCTCTAATTCACCCCTCCACTTT
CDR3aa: CASRDSSNSPLHF

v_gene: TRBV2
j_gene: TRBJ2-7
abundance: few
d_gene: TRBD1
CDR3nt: TGTGCCAGCAGTGAAGTAGGGCGACAGGGGGTTCACTTC
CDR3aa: CASSEVGRQGVHF

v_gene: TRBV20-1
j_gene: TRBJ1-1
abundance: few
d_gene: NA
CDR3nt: TGCAGTGCTAGCGGTGCAGGAGCCTTGAACACTGAAGCTTTCTTT
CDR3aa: CSASGAGALNTEAFF

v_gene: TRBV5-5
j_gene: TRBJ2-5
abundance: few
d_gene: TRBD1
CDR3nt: TGTGCCAGCAGCTTTCCGGGACAGGGAATTGCGGGGGAGACCCAGTACTTC
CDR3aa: CASSFPGQGIAGETQYF

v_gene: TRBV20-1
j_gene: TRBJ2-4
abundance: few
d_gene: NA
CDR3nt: TGCAGTGCTAGTTTCCCAAGCCTGGCGCAGTACTTC
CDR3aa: CSASFPSLAQYF

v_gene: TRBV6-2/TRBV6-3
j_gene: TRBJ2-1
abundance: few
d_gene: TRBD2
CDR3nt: TGTGCCAGCAGACAAAGCGGGAGTCGTTACAATGAGCAGTTCTTC
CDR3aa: CASRQSGSRYNEQFF

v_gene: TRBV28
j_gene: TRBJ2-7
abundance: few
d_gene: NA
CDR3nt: TGTGCCAGCAGTTTTCAGGGGCGCGACGAGCAGTACTTC
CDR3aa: CASSFQGRDEQYF

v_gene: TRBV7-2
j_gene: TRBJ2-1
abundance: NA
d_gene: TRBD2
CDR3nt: TGTGCCAGCAGCCCCCTCCCAGCGGGGGGGCAGTTCTTC
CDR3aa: CASSPLPAGGQFF

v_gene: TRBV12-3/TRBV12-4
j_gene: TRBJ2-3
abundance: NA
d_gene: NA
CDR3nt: TGTGCCAGCAGTTTAGGCCTGTACAGGAGGGCTCGCACAGATACGCAGTATTTT
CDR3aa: CASSLGLYRRARTDTQYF

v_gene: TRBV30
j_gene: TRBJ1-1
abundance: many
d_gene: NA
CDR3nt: TGTGTTCTGGCAGACAGGAGCGCTGAAGCTTTCTTT
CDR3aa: CVLADRSAEAFF

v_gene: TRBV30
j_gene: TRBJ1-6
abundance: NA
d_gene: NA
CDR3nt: TGTGCCTGGAGTGAAATGACGCGTTCACCCCTCCACTTT
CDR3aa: CAWSEMTRSPLHF

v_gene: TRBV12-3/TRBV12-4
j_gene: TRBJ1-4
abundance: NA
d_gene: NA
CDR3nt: TGTGCCAGCAACCTCAATATGGACGGAGCAAAACTGTTTTTT
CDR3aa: CASNLNMDGAKLFF

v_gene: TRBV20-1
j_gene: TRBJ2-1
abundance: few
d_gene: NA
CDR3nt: TGCAGTTCTCACTACCGAAACGCCAATGAGCAGTTCTTC
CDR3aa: CSSHYRNANEQFF

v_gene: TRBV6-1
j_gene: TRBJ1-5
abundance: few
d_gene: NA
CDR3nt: TGTGCCAGCAGTGACACGATAAGTCGTAGCAATCAGCCCCAGCATTTT
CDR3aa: CASSDTISRSNQPQHF

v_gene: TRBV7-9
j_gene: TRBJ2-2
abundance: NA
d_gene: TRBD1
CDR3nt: TGTGCCAGCACCGTGCCGGGACAGGGTCGCACCGGGGAGCTGTTTTTT
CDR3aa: CASTVPGQGRTGELFF

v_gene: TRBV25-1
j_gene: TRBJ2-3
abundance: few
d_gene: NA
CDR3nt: TGTGCCAGCAGAGGGCCCGTAGGGGGGCAAGGAACAGATACGCAGTATTTT
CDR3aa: CASRGPVGGQGTDTQYF

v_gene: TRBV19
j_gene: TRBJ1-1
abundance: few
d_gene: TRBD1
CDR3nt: TGTGCCAGTCGTGCAGGGGGAAGAACTGAAGCTTTCTTT
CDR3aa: CASRAGGRTEAFF

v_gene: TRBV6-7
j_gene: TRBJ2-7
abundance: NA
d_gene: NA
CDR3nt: TGTGCCAGCAGTTACTCCCCCCTCCCCTACGAGCAGTACTTC
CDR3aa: CASSYSPLPYEQYF

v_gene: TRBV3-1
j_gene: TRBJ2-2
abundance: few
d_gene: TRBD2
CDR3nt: TGTGCCAGCAGCCAGGCCACTAGCGGGGGGGTCGGGGAGCTGTTTTTT
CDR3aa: CASSQATSGGVGELFF

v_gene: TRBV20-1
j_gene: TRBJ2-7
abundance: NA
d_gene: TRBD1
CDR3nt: TGCAGTGCTGTACATCCCCAGGGGGCCCACGAGCAGTACTTC
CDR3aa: CSAVHPQGAHEQYF

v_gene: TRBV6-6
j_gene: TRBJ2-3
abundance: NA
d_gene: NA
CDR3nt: TGTGCCAGCAGTTACGTTGGGAAGGGGGACACAGATACGCAGTATTTT
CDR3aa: CASSYVGKGDTDTQYF

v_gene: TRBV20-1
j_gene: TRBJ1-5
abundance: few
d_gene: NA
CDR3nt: TGCAGTGCTACTGGGGACCCTACTCAGCCCCAGCATTTT
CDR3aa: CSATGDPTQPQHF

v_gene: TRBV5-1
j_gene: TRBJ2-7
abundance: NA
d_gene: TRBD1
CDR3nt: TGCGCCAGCAGCCCGTCGGGACAGGGGGCTGGAGAGCAGTACTTC
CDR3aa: CASSPSGQGAGEQYF

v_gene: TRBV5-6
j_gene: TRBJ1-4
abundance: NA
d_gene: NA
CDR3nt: TGTGCCAGCAGCAAACCCCGGGACGGACTGTTTTTT
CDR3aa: CASSKPRDGLFF

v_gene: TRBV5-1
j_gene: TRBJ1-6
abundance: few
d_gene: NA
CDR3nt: TGCGCCAGCAGCTCACTCAGACCATCCGATAATTCACCCCTCCACTTT
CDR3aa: CASSSLRPSDNSPLHF

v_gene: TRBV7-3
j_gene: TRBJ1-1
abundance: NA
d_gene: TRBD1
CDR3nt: TGTGCCAGCAGCTTAAGTTCTGGGACAGCCATGAACACTGAAGCTTTCTTT
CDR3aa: CASSLSSGTAMNTEAFF

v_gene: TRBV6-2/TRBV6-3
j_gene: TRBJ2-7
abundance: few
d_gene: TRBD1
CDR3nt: TGTGCCAGCAGGGATCCGGGACAGGGACACAGCGAGCAGTACTTC
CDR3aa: CASRDPGQGHSEQYF

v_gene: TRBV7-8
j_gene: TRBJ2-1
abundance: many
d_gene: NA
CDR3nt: TGTGCCAGCAGCTCCCGCCGGGGTTACGGCTACAATGAGCAGTTCTTC
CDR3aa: CASSSRRGYGYNEQFF

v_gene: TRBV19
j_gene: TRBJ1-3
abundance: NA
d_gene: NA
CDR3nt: TGTGCCAGTAGTGTAGCCGGGACCGGCGGATTCATCTCTGGAAACACCATATATTTT
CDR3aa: CASSVAGTGGFISGNTIYF

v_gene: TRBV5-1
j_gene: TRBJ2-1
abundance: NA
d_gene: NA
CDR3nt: TGCGCCAGCAGCTTATCTGGGGGGACGATCAATGAGCAGTTCTTC
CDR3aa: CASSLSGGTINEQFF

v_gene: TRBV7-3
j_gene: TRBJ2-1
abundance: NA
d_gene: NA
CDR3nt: TGTGCCAGCAGCAAGTCGGGTAGCTCCTACAATGAGCAGTTCTTC
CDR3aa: CASSKSGSSYNEQFF

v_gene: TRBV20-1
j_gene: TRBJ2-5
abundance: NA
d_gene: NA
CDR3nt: TGCAGTGCGGTGGGTCCGACGTACGGAGAGACCCAGTACTTC
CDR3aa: CSAVGPTYGETQYF

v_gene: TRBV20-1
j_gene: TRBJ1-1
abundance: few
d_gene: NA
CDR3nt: TGCAGTGCTAGACCCCCTTCGACAGGCCTTGGGGCTTTCTTT
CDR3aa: CSARPPSTGLGAFF

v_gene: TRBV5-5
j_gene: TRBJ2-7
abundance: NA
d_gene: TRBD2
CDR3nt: TGTGCCAGCAGCTTTCAAAATAGCGGGGGCTACGAGCAGTACTTC
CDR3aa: CASSFQNSGGYEQYF

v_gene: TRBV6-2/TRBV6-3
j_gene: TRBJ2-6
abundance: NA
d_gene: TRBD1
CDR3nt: TGTGCCAGCACCGGGACAGGGGGTCGCTCTGGGGCCAACGTCCTGACTTTC
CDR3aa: CASTGTGGRSGANVLTF